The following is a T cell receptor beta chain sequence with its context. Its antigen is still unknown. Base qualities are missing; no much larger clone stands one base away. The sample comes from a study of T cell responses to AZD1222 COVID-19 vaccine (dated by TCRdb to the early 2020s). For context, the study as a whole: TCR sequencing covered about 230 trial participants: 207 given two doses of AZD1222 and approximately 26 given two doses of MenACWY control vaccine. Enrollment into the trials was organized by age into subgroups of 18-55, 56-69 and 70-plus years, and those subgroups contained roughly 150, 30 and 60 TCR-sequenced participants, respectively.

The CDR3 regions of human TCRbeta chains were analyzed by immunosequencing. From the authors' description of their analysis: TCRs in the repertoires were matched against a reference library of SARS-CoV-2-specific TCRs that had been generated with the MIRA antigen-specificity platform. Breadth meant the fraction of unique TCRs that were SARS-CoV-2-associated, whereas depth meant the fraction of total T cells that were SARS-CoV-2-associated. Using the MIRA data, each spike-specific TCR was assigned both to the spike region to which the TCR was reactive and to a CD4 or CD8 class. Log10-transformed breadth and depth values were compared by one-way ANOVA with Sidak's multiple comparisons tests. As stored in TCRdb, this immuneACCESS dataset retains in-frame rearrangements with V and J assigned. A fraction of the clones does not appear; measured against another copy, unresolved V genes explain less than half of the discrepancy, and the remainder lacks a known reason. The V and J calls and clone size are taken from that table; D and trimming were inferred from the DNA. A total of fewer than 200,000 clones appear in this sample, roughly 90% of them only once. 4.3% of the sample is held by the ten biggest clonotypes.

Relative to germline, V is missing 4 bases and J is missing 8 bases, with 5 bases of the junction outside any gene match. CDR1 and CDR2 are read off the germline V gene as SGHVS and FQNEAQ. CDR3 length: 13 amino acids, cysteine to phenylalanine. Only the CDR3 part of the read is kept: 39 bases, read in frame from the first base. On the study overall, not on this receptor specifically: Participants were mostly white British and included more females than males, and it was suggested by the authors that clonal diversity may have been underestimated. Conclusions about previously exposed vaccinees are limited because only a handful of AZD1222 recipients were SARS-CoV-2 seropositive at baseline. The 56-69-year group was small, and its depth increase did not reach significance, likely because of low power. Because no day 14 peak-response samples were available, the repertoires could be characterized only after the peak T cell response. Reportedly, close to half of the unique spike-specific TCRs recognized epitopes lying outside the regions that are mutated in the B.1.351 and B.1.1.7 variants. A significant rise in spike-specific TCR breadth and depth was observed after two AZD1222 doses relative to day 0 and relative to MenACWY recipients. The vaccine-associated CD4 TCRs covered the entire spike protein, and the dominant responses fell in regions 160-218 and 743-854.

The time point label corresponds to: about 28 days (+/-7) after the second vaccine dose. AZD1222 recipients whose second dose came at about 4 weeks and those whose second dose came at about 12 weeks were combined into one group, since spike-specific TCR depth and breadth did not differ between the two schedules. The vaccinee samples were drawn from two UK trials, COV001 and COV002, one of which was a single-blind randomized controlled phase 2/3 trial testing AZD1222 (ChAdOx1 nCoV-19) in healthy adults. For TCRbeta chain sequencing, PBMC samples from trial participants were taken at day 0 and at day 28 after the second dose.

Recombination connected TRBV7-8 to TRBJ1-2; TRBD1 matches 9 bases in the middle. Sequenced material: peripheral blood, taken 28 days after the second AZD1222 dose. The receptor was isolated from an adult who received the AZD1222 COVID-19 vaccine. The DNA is TGTGCCAGCAGCTCCGGGACAGGGCAAGGCTACACCTTC. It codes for CASSSGTGQGYTF.